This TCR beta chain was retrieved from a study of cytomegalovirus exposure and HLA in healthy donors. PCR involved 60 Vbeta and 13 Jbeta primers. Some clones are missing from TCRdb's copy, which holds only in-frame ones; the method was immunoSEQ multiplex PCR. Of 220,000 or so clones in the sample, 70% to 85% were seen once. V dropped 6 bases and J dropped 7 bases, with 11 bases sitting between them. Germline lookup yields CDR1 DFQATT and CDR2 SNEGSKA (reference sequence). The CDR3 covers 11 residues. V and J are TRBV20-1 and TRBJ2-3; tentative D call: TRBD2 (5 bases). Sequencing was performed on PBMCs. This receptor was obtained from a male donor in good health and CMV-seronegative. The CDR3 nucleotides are TGCAGTGCCAACCCGGGAAATACGCAGTATTTT. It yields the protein CSANPGNTQYF.